This entry concerns a single TCR beta chain. No antigen is known for it. This specimen comes from a study of cytomegalovirus exposure and HLA in healthy donors. A multiplex PCR was run with 60 Vbeta primers and 13 Jbeta primers. Clones were sequenced by immunoSEQ multiplex PCR, and TCRdb holds only the in-frame ones, with some missing. The sample holds under 150,000 clones, roughly 84% seen once. The CDR3 is 13 amino acids. The V gene's germline CDR1 is SGHTA and CDR2 FQGTGA. With V trimmed by 4 bases and J by 10 bases, 4 bases remained unmatched. Study conclusions and caveats: The classifier was said to identify cytomegalovirus status with high specificity and sensitivity. An analysis was carried out later, and it reportedly showed fewer N-insertions in an Asian-associated ancestry cluster than the 666-donor mean. Donors were assumed by presence/absence analyses to have roughly uniform sequencing depth. CMV serostatus alone was available as immune exposure information.

This clonotype was obtained from a boy aged 2 to 10 in good health and CMV-seronegative. The sequenced sample consisted of PBMCs. The V call is TRBV7-3, the J call TRBJ1-6, with 7 nucleotides matching TRBD1. DNA for the CDR3: TGTGCCAGCAGCTCCGACAGGGAATCACCCCTCCACTTT. Amino acids: CASSSDRESPLHF.